The clone carrying this TCR beta chain was counted at least ten times. The antigen is not known. Researchers built TCR beta libraries using quantitative 5'-RACE with molecular barcodes. One entry per CDR3 protein results from TCRdb running MiXCR on the 5' RACE reads. The sample holds roughly 250,000 distinct CDR3 sequences, approximately 9% seen once. Germline V lookup: CDR1 SGHTS, CDR2 YDEGEE. V lost 2 bases to trimming and J lost 2 bases, with 17 bases between them. CDR3 length equals 17 residues. The record originates from a study of CD8 T cells in ankylosing spondylitis. Study results and caveats: The study looked at matched synovial fluid samples from ankylosing spondylitis patients. Disease-linked clones were reported to be significantly enriched there. Previously reported in reactive arthritis synovial fluid and blood were some of the motif variants. It appeared that ankylosing spondylitis blood was characterized by a TCR beta motif of several highly homologous variants.

Sequencing was done on a sample of blood, either unsorted or a sorted T cell fraction (not recorded which). This TCR derives from a male donor with ankylosing spondylitis or in good health (not recorded which). J is TRBJ2-1 and V is TRBV5-8; a possible D gene is TRBD2 (5 bases). The CDR3 reads CASSFVAGRGTYNEQFF. The CDR3 DNA sequence: TGTGCCAGCAGCTTCGTTGCTGGTCGGGGTACCTACAATGAGCAGTTCTTC.